This TCR beta chain originates from a study of shared clonotypes between healthy human individuals. Overall study results and limits: Clonotype sharing among donors was thought likely to change with sequencing depth. Generally, estimated richness proved larger in naive subsets than it did in memory subsets.

Here immunoSEQ multiplex PCR was the method, and the copy in TCRdb shows in-frame clones only, minus some. The top ten clones hold approximately 1.7% of a sample with 600,000 to 750,000 clones, 72% of them seen once. Per germline, CDR1 SGHNT and CDR2 YYREEE (reference sequence). This CDR3 is built from 14 residues. V shed 0 bases and J shed 4 bases, with 10 bases lying between them. This clone was counted only a few times. Its antigen remains unknown. The gene calls are TRBV5-4 and TRBJ1-2; no reliable D call. The source of this sequence is a woman aged 25-40 years in good health. Sequencing was done on a sample of memory CD4+ T cells sorted from blood. Noted subset: CD45RA-negative fraction. The CDR3 nucleotides are TGTGCCAGCAGCTTGGTAGATACGCTCTATGGCTACACCTTC. Translated, it gives CASSLVDTLYGYTF.